These 15 T cell receptor beta chains were all obtained from the same sample, sequenced in a study of T-cell reconstitution after alpha-beta-depleted transplantation in children. Unique molecular identifiers were incorporated into the prepared TCRbeta library. TCRdb re-derived calls from the PCR reads in MiXCR, one entry per CDR3 protein. The sample lists some 830,000 distinct CDR3 sequences, approximately 15% occurring once. Sequenced here: PBMCs, mostly from graft donor cells, sampled 360 days after TCRalphabeta/CD19-depleted stem cell transplant. All receptors derive from a male patient younger than 18 who had a stem cell transplant for acute lymphoblastic leukemia, so the T cells may come from the graft donor.

This CDR3 is CASSLLPRWYNEQFF. CDR3 bases: TGCGCCAGCAGCTTGCTGCCTAGGTGGTACAATGAGCAGTTCTTC. The chain joins TRBV5-1 to TRBJ2-1, with no clear D. CDR3 size: 15 residues. V shed 1 base and J shed 4 bases, with 12 bases lying between them. Germline V gives CDR1 SGHRS, CDR2 YFSETQ.

This clonotype came up a few times. This rearrangement joins TRBV28 to TRBJ2-7, with D possibly being TRBD2 (6 bases). The germline V gene has CDR1 MDHEN and CDR2 SYDVKM. The CDR3 extends over 16 amino acids. The ends were cut back, 0 bases at V and 3 bases at J, with 15 bases in the middle. CDR3 residues: CASSLWGGGAFYEQYF. For the CDR3, the DNA is TGTGCCAGCAGTTTATGGGGGGGAGGAGCCTTCTACGAGCAGTACTTC.

Many counts were recorded for this clonotype. The V and J genes are TRBV12-3 or TRBV12-4 and TRBJ2-1; D unclear. This CDR3 contains 11 residues. The V gene lost 2 bases and the J gene lost 9 bases, with 5 bases spanning the gap. The CDR3 DNA follows: TGTGCCAGCAGTTTATATATTGAGCAGTTCTTC. Its protein product is CASSLYIEQFF.

This clonotype was recorded a few times. The chain combines TRBV12-3 or TRBV12-4 with TRBJ2-1; D remains ambiguous. V gave up 5 bases and J gave up 9 bases, with 8 bases separating them. The CDR3 is 11 residues long. CDR3 nucleotide sequence: TGTGCCAGCAGTCCTAATGCTGAGCAGTTCTTC. Protein product: CASSPNAEQFF.

The genes are TRBV5-1 and TRBJ2-1; D is possibly TRBD1 or TRBD2 (7 bases each). The CDR3 is 15 residues long. Trimming stripped 2 bases from V and 6 bases from J, with 15 bases between. Per the germline V gene, CDR1 is SGHRS and CDR2 is YFSETQ. The CDR3 loop reads CASSLRGRGPNEQFF. DNA for the CDR3: TGCGCCAGCAGCTTACGAGGGAGGGGGCCCAATGAGCAGTTCTTC.

Many counts were recorded for this clonotype. V usage is TRBV12-3 or TRBV12-4 and J usage is TRBJ2-1, with 10 bases identical to TRBD2. The junction had 10 bases not matched to a gene; V was cut back by 6 bases and J by 5 bases. CDR3 length: 16 residues. CDR3 sequence (DNA): TGTGCCAGCAGAGAAATAGCGGGAGGACCTAACAATGAGCAGTTCTTC. This gives the protein CASREIAGGPNNEQFF.

The chain couples TRBV5-1 to TRBJ2-7; TRBD2 matches at 10 bases. There are 14 residues in the CDR3. V was clipped by 2 bases and J by 6 bases; unmatched bases: 5. From germline, CDR1 is SGHRS and CDR2 YFSETQ. CDR3 nucleotide sequence: TGCGCCAGCAGCTTTCGGTCTAGCGGGAGCGAGCAGTACTTC. This encodes CASSFRSSGSEQYF.

This clonotype was counted only a few times. The chain couples TRBV9 to TRBJ2-2; no firm D call. The germline V gene encodes CDR1 SGDLS and CDR2 YYNGEE. Deletions cut 0 bases from V and 5 bases from J, with 8 bases between. The CDR3 is made up of 14 amino acids. CDR3 residues: CASSVVVGTGELFF. CDR3 DNA: TGTGCCAGCAGCGTAGTAGTGGGTACCGGGGAGCTGTTTTTT.

The CDR3 bases are TGTGCCAGCAGTTTAGCGAGGGTTTGGGATCGGGTCACCGGGGAGCTGTTTTTT. Encoded protein: CASSLARVWDRVTGELFF. The chain carries TRBV12-3 or TRBV12-4 and TRBJ2-2; D may be TRBD2 (5 bases). CDR3 length equals 18 residues. V gave up 0 bases and J gave up 4 bases, with 18 bases separating them.

This clonotype has a handful of counts. The rearrangement joins TRBV7-2 to TRBJ2-7; 10 nucleotides agree with TRBD1. The V gene end was trimmed by 5 bases and the J gene end by 7 bases; junction bases not matched to a gene: 8. Per the germline V gene, CDR1 is SGHTA and CDR2 is FQGNSA. The CDR3 runs to 14 residues. CDR3 in DNA: TGTGCCAGCAGCGCTTGGACAGGGGGAGCTGAGCAGTACTTC. The encoded protein is CASSAWTGGAEQYF.

This clonotype has a count of ten or more. The V gene is TRBV27, the J gene TRBJ2-2; D not certain. This CDR3 is 12 amino acids long. In germline, CDR1 is MNHEY, CDR2 SMNVEV (reference sequence). V lost 5 bases and J 7 bases, leaving 8 bases between the germline ends. The CDR3 region has the DNA TGTGCCAGCAGTATAGGGATCGGGGAGCTGTTTTTT. Its protein is CASSIGIGELFF.

The sample holds a few counts of this clonotype. The chain links TRBV7-2 to TRBJ2-3, with no clear D. CDR1 SGHTA and CDR2 FQGNSA come from the germline V gene. Trimming took 0 bases from V and 5 from J, leaving 12 bases between them. The CDR3 is 15 residues long. DNA of the CDR3: TGTGCCAGCAGCTTAGCTAGGTCCGGTATAGATACGCAGTATTTT. Its translation: CASSLARSGIDTQYF.

V usage is TRBV27 and J usage is TRBJ2-7, with D tentatively TRBD2 (7 bases). Germline values: CDR1 MNHEY, CDR2 SMNVEV (reference sequence). V lost 6 bases and J 9 bases, leaving 18 bases between the germline ends. CDR3 length equals 13 residues. In nucleotides, the CDR3 is TGTGCCAGCAGGGGGGGGGCCTTATATGGGCAGTACTTC. Translated, it gives CASRGGALYGQYF.

The chain uses TRBV2 and TRBJ1-1; the D gene is possibly TRBD1 (5 bases). Germline V CDR1 and CDR2: SNHLY, FYNNEI. The germline V and J ends were trimmed by 3 bases and 7 bases, with 9 bases remaining between them. The CDR3 sequence is 12 residues long. Here the CDR3 reads CASSDRDFEAFF. CDR3 sequence (DNA): TGTGCCAGCAGTGATAGGGACTTTGAAGCTTTCTTT.

CDR3 sequence (DNA): TGTGCCAGCAGCTTATTATTCGGAGGCAAGCACACAGATACGCAGTATTTT. This codes for CASSLLFGGKHTDTQYF. The chain recombines TRBV7-3 with TRBJ2-3; perhaps TRBD2 as D (5 bases). The CDR3 sequence is 17 residues long. Germline CDR1 reads SGHTA; CDR2 reads FQGTGA. V gave up 2 bases and J gave up 2 bases, with 17 bases separating them.